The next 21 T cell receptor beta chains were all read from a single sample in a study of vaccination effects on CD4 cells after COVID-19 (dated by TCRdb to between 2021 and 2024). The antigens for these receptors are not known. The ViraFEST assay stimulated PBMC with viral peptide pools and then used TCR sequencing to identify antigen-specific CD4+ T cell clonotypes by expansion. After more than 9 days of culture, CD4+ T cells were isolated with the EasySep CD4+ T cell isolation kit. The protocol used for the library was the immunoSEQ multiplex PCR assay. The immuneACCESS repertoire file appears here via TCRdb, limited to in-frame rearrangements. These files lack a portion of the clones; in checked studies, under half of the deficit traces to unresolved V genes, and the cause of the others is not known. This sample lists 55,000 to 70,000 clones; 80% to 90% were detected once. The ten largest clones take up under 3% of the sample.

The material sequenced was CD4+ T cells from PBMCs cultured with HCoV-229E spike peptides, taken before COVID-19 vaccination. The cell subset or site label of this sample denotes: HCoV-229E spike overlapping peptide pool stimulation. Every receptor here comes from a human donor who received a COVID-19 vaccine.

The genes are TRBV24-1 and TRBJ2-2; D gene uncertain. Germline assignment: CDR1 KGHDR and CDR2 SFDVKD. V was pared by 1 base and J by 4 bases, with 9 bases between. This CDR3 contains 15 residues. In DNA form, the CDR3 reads TGTGCCACCAGTGATTTTCCAGGTTTCACCGGGGAGCTGTTTTTT. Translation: CATSDFPGFTGELFF.

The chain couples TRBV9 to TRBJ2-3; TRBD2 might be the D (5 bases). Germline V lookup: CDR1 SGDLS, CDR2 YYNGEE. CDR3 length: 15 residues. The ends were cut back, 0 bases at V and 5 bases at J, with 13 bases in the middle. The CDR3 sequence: CASSVEAPGRDTQYF. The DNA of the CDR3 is TGTGCCAGCAGCGTAGAAGCGCCGGGAAGAGATACGCAGTATTTT.

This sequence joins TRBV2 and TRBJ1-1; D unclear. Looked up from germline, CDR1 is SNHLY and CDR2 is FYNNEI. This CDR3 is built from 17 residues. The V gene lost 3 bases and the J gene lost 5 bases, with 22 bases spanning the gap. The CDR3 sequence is CASSDHPKPRGGTEAFF. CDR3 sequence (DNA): TGTGCCAGCAGTGACCACCCGAAACCGAGAGGCGGTACTGAAGCTTTCTTT. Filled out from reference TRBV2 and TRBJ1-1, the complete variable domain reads EPEVTQTPSHQVTQMGQEVILRCVPISNHLYFYWYRQILGQKVEFLVSFYNNEISEKSEIFDDQFSVERPDGSNFTLKIRSTKLEDSAMYFCASSDHPKPRGGTEAFFGQGTRLTVV.

CDR3 protein: CASRKVGIGEKLFF. CDR3 in DNA: TGTGCCAGCCGAAAAGTGGGGATAGGGGAAAAACTGTTTTTT. The genes are TRBV28 and TRBJ1-4; no firm D call. V shed 8 bases and J shed 8 bases, with 18 bases lying between them. This CDR3 spans 14 amino acids. Germline V gene data show CDR1 as MDHEN and CDR2 as SYDVKM.

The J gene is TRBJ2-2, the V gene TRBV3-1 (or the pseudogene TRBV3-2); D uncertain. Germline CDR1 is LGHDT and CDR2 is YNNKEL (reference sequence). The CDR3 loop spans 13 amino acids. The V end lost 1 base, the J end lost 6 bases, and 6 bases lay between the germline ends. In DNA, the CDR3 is TGTGCCAGCAGCCAAGCGGTGGCCGGGGAGCTGTTTTTT. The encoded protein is CASSQAVAGELFF.

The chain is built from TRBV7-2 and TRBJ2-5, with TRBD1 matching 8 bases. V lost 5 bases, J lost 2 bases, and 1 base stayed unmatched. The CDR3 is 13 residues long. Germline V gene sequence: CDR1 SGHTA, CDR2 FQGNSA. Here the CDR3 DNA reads TGTGCCAGCAGCGGACAGGGACAAGAGACCCAGTACTTC. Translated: CASSGQGQETQYF. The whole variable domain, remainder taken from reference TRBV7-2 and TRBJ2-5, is GAGVSQSPSNKVTEKGKDVELRCDPISGHTALYWYRQSLGQGLEFLIYFQGNSAPDKSGLPSDRFSAERTGGSVSTLTIQRTQQEDSAVYLCASSGQGQETQYFGPGTRLLVL.

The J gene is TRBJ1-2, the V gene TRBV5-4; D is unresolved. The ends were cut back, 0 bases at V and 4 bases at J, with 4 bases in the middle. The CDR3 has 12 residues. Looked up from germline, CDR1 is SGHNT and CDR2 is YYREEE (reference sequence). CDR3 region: CASSLEGYGYTF. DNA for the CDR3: TGTGCCAGCAGCTTGGAGGGCTATGGCTACACCTTC.

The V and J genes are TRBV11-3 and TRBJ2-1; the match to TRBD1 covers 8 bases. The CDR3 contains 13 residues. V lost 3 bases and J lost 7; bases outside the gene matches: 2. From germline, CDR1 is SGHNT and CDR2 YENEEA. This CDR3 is CASSLGQVNEQFF. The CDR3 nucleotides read TGTGCCAGCAGCTTGGGACAGGTGAATGAGCAGTTCTTC. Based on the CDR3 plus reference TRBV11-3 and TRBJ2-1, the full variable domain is EAGVVQSPRYKIIEKKQPVAFWCNPISGHNTLYWYLQNLGQGPELLIRYENEEAVDDSQLPKDRFSAERLKGVDSTLKIQPAELGDSAVYLCASSLGQVNEQFFGPGTRLTVL.

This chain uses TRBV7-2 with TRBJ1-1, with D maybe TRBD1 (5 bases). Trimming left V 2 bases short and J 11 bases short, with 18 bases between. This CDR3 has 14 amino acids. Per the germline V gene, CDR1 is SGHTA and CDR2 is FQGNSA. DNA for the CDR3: TGTGCCAGCAGCTTACAGGGACCCGCGTCCGGGGCTTTCTTT. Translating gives CASSLQGPASGAFF. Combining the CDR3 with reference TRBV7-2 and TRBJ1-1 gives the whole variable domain GAGVSQSPSNKVTEKGKDVELRCDPISGHTALYWYRQSLGQGLEFLIYFQGNSAPDKSGLPSDRFSAERTGGSVSTLTIQRTQQEDSAVYLCASSLQGPASGAFFGQGTRLTVV.

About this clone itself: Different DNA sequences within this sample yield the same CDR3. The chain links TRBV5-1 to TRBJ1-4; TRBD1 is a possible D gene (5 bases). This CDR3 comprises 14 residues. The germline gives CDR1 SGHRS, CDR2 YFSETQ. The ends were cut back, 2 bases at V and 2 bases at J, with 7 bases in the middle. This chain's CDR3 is CASSFGTTNEKLFF. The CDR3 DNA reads TGCGCCAGCAGCTTCGGGACTACTAATGAAAAACTGTTTTTT.

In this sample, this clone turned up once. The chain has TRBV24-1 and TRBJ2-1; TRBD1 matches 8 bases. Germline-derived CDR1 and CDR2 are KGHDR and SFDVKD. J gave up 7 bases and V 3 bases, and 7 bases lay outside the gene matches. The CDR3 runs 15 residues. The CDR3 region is CATSDTRTGRNEQFF. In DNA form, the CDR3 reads TGTGCCACCAGTGATACCCGGACAGGGAGAAATGAGCAGTTCTTC.

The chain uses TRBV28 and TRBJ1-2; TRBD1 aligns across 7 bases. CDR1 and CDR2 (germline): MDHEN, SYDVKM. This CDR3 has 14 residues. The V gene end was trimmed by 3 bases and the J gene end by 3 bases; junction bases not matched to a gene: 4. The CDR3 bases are TGTGCCAGCAGTTTTCTTCAGGGGGACTATGGCTACACCTTC. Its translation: CASSFLQGDYGYTF.

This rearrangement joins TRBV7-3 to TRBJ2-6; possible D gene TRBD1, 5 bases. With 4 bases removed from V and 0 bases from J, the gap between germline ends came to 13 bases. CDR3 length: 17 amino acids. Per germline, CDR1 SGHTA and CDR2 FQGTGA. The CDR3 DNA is TGTGCCAGCAGCTCACGAACCGACAGCTCTGGGGCCAACGTCCTGACTTTC. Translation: CASSSRTDSSGANVLTF. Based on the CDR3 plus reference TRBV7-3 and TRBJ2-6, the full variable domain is GAGVSQTPSNKVTEKGKYVELRCDPISGHTALYWYRQSLGQGPEFLIYFQGTGAADDSGLPNDRFFAVRPEGSVSTLKIQRTERGDSAVYLCASSSRTDSSGANVLTFGAGSRLTVL.

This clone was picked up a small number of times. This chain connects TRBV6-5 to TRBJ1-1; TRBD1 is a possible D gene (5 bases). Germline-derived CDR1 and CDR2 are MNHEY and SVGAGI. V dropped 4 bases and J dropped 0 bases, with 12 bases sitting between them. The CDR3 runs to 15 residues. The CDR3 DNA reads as TGTGCCAGCAGTTTTTCGACAGCCATGAACACTGAAGCTTTCTTT. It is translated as CASSFSTAMNTEAFF.

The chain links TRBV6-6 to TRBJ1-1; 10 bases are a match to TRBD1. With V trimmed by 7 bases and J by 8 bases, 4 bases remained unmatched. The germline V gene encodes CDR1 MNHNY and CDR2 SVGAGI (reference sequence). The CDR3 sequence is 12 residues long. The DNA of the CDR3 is TGTGCCAGCAACGACAGGGGGCGCGAAGCTTTCTTT. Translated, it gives CASNDRGREAFF.

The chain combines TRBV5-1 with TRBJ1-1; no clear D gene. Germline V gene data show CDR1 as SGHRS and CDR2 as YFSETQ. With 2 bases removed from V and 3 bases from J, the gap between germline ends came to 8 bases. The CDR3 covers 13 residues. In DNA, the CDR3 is TGCGCCAGCAGCTTCCGGGCCGACACTGAAGCTTTCTTT. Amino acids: CASSFRADTEAFF.

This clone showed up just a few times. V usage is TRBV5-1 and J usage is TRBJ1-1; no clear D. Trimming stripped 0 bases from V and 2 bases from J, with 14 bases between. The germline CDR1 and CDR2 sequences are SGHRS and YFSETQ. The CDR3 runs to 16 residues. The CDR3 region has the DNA TGCGCCAGCAGCTTGGGATCATCAATTCGAAACACTGAAGCTTTCTTT. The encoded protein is CASSLGSSIRNTEAFF.

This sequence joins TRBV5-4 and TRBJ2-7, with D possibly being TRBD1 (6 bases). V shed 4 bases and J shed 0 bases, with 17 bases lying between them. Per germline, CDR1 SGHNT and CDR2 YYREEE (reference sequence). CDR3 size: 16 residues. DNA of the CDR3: TGTGCCAGCAGCCACGATCACAGGGTTGGCTCCTACGAGCAGTACGTC. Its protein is CASSHDHRVGSYEQYV.

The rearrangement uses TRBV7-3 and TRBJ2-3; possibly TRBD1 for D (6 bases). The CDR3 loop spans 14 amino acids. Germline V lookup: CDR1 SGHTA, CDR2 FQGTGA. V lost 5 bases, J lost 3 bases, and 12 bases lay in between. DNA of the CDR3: TGTGCCAGCAGCACTGGACAGAAAACAGATACGCAGTATTTT. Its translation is CASSTGQKTDTQYF.

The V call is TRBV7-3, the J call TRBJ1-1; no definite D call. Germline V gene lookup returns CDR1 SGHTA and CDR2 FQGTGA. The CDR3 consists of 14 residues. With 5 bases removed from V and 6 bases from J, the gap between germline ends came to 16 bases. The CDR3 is CASSRPELGSEAFF. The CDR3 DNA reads TGTGCCAGCAGCCGACCCGAGCTTGGTTCTGAAGCTTTCTTT.

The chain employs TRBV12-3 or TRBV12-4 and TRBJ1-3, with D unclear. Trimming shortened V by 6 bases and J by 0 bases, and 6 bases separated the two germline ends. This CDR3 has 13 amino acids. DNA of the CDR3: TGTGCCAGCAGGTTAATCTCTGGAAACACCATATATTTT. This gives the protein CASRLISGNTIYF.